These 3 T cell receptor beta chains originate from one sample sequenced in a study of human T cells and chemical hapten exposure. MiXCR, applied by TCRdb to the RACE reads, yields one record per CDR3 protein. Among 350,000 to 400,000 distinct CDR3 sequences, roughly 4.6% were seen once, and the ten largest hold about 2.5%. Regarding time point: pre-sensitization, week 0. Treatment reported: therapeutic diphenylcyclopropenone sensitization with weekly scalp DPC. The sample consisted of whole blood, taken in connection with sensitization to the hapten diphenylcyclopropenone (DPC). The receptors were gathered from a woman aged 45-65 years with alopecia areata. Some clones in this sample may be carry-over from other donors' samples.

This clonotype has ten or more counts. V is TRBV28 and J is TRBJ2-7; a possible D gene is TRBD1 (6 bases). This CDR3 has 14 residues. The V end was cut by 5 bases, the J end by 0 bases, with 11 bases between. Germline CDR1 reads MDHEN; CDR2 reads SYDVKM. The CDR3 DNA reads TGTGCCAGCAGTCCGGACAGAGACTCCTACGAGCAGTACTTC. The encoded protein is CASSPDRDSYEQYF. Filled out from reference TRBV28 and TRBJ2-7, the complete variable domain reads DVKVTQSSRYLVKRTGEKVFLECVQDMDHENMFWYRQDPGLGLRLIYFSYDVKMKEKGDIPEGYSVSREKKERFSLILESASTNQTSMYLCASSPDRDSYEQYFGPGTRLTVT.

This clonotype was found a few times. V and J are TRBV11-2 and TRBJ2-7, with 8 positions matching TRBD1. J gave up 5 bases and V 3 bases, and 3 bases lay outside the gene matches. Germline lookup yields CDR1 SGHAT and CDR2 FQNNGV. The CDR3 consists of 13 residues. The CDR3 region has the DNA TGTGCCAGCAGCTTTGGACAGGGTAACGAGCAGTACTTC. Amino acids: CASSFGQGNEQYF.

The gene calls are TRBV11-2 and TRBJ1-1; D ambiguous. The length of the CDR3 is 15 residues. Germline-derived CDR1 and CDR2 are SGHAT and FQNNGV. V lost 5 bases and J lost 0, with 13 bases in between. CDR3 region: CASSPRRRMNTEAFF. The DNA of the CDR3 is TGTGCCAGCAGCCCCCGTAGAAGAATGAACACTGAAGCTTTCTTT.